The 31 T cell receptor beta chains below were found in one sample sequenced in a study of CD8 T cells in Susac syndrome. cDNA came from roughly 0.47 to 1 ug RNA primed by random hexamers. Each CDR3 protein gets one entry after TCRdb re-called the immunoSEQ multiplex PCR reads with MiXCR. The data hold 100,000 or so distinct CDR3 sequences, with about nine tenths observed a single time. The sample was CD4+ T cells from PBMCs. The receptors come from a human donor in good health.

The V and J genes are TRBV5-1 and TRBJ2-2; TRBD2 agrees at 10 bases. The CDR3 has 15 amino acids. V was clipped by 4 bases and J by 2 bases; unmatched bases: 2. Germline V CDR1 and CDR2: SGHRS, YFSETQ. The CDR3: CASSLAGDNTGELFF. The CDR3 nucleotides are TGCGCCAGCAGCCTAGCGGGGGATAACACCGGGGAGCTGTTTTTT.

A few counts support this clonotype. CDR3 sequence (DNA): TGCGCCAGCAGCCAAGCTTATAGGGGGCGGACTGAAGCTTTCTTT. Amino acid sequence: CASSQAYRGRTEAFF. J is TRBJ1-1 and V is TRBV4-1; TRBD1 matches at 7 bases. Germline CDR1 is MGHRA and CDR2 is YSYEKL. With V trimmed by 1 base and J by 5 bases, 7 bases remained unmatched. The CDR3 contains 15 residues.

The V gene is TRBV7-9, the J gene TRBJ2-5, with 7 bases fitting TRBD1. The germline CDR1 and CDR2 sequences are SEHNR and FQNEAQ (reference sequence). This CDR3 is 15 amino acids long. V trimming: 5 bases; J trimming: 5 bases; junction bases outside the gene matches: 11. The chain's CDR3 is CASSLQTGMWETQYF. CDR3 nucleotides: TGTGCCAGCAGCCTTCAGACAGGGATGTGGGAGACCCAGTACTTC.

This chain uses TRBV12-3 or TRBV12-4 with TRBJ2-3; D unresolved. CDR3 length equals 16 residues. V was clipped by 1 base and J by 3 bases, with 14 bases between them. The CDR3, as DNA: TGTGCCAGCAGTTTAGATTGGCGTAGGCGGACAGATACGCAGTATTTT. Amino acids: CASSLDWRRRTDTQYF.

This clonotype was observed once. This chain links TRBV29-1 with TRBJ2-5, with D perhaps TRBD2 (6 bases). V was clipped by 6 bases and J by 4 bases, with 21 bases between them. Germline lookup yields CDR1 SQVTM and CDR2 ANQGSEA. The length of the CDR3 is 15 residues. The CDR3 region has the DNA TGCAGCGTCGTCGGGGGAGCTGGTGGGTCAGAGACCCAGTACTTC. Encoded protein: CSVVGGAGGSETQYF.

The chain couples TRBV7-9 to TRBJ2-2; possibly TRBD1 for D (6 bases). CDR1 SEHNR and CDR2 FQNEAQ come from the germline V gene (reference sequence). CDR3 length equals 16 residues. V was cut by 3 bases and J by 0 bases, with 11 bases left in between. The CDR3 spells CASSFFGQTNTGELFF. As DNA, the CDR3 is TGTGCCAGCAGCTTTTTTGGACAGACGAACACCGGGGAGCTGTTTTTT.

V usage is TRBV5-1 and J usage is TRBJ2-3; D gene unclear. The ends were cut back, 3 bases at V and 1 base at J, with 15 bases in the middle. Germline CDR1 SGHRS, CDR2 YFSETQ. There are 16 residues in the CDR3. The CDR3 is CASSSLSVSGTDTQYF. DNA of the CDR3: TGCGCCAGCAGCTCCTTGAGTGTGTCTGGCACAGATACGCAGTATTTT.

This clonotype was recorded only once. This chain connects TRBV5-1 to TRBJ2-5; 8 nucleotides agree with TRBD2. The germline CDR1 and CDR2 sequences are SGHRS and YFSETQ. The V gene end was trimmed by 0 bases and the J gene end by 2 bases; junction bases not matched to a gene: 6. CDR3 length: 16 amino acids. CDR3 sequence reads: CASSLGSSGPQETQYF. The CDR3 nucleotides read TGCGCCAGCAGCTTGGGCTCTAGCGGGCCTCAAGAGACCCAGTACTTC.

The chain employs TRBV6-2 or TRBV6-3 and TRBJ2-1, with TRBD2 identical over 10 bases. With V trimmed by 2 bases and J by 9 bases, 7 bases remained unmatched. CDR1 MNHEY and CDR2 SVGEGT come from the germline V gene. The CDR3 runs to 15 residues. The CDR3 DNA reads as TGTGCCAGCAGTTACACTAGCGGGGAATGGGGTGAGCAGTTCTTC. Translation gives CASSYTSGEWGEQFF.

The chain uses TRBV12-5 and TRBJ1-1; D is ambiguous. CDR1 is LGHNT and CDR2 is FRNRAP in the germline V gene. The length of the CDR3 is 13 residues. Trimming removed 5 bases from V and 0 bases from J, with 7 bases in between. The CDR3 DNA is TGTGCTAGTGGTACGACCGTGAACACTGAAGCTTTCTTT. Its protein product is CASGTTVNTEAFF. The full variable domain, rest sourced from reference TRBV12-5 and TRBJ1-1, is DARVTQTPRHKVTEMGQEVTMRCQPILGHNTVFWYRQTMMQGLELLAYFRNRAPLDDSGMPKDRFSAEMPDATLATLKIQPSEPRDSAVYFCASGTTVNTEAFFGQGTRLTVV.

This clonotype came up once. V usage is TRBV6-5 and J usage is TRBJ1-4; tentatively, D is TRBD1 (5 bases). Germline CDR1 is MNHEY and CDR2 is SVGAGI. This CDR3 is built from 15 residues. Trimming shortened V by 4 bases and J by 6 bases, and 15 bases separated the two germline ends. The CDR3 spells CASSSPGGVDEKLFF. The CDR3 DNA reads TGTGCCAGCAGTTCCCCCGGGGGGGTAGATGAAAAACTGTTTTTT.

The gene calls are TRBV19 and TRBJ2-5; D is undetermined. V was pared by 3 bases and J by 5 bases, with 7 bases between. The germline V gene encodes CDR1 LNHDA and CDR2 SQIVND (reference sequence). CDR3 length: 12 amino acids. DNA for the CDR3: TGTGCCAGTAGTATTAGTCCGGAGACCCAGTACTTC. Translating gives CASSISPETQYF.

V gene TRBV29-1 combines with J gene TRBJ2-2, with TRBD1 matching over 7 bases. Losses at the gene ends were 3 bases for V and 7 bases for J; bases not matched to a gene: 8. CDR1 is SQVTM and CDR2 is ANQGSEA in the germline V gene. The CDR3 length is 14 residues. The chain's CDR3 is CSVDVTGKVGELFF. In DNA form, the CDR3 reads TGCAGCGTTGATGTGACAGGGAAAGTCGGGGAGCTGTTTTTT.

V gene TRBV7-9 combines with J gene TRBJ2-3; TRBD2 matches 9 bases. J gave up 1 base and V 2 bases, and 4 bases lay outside the gene matches. The CDR3 spans 16 residues. Germline V gives CDR1 SEHNR, CDR2 FQNEAQ (reference sequence). CDR3 coding DNA: TGTGCCAGCAGCTTACTGGCTAGCGGGGGCACAGATACGCAGTATTTT. The encoded protein is CASSLLASGGTDTQYF.

This chain links TRBV27 with TRBJ2-2; a possible D gene is TRBD1 (5 bases). V lost 3 bases to trimming and J lost 3 bases, with 11 bases between them. The CDR3 spans 15 residues. The V gene's germline CDR1 is MNHEY and CDR2 SMNVEV (reference sequence). CDR3 region: CASSLGQGHTGELFF. As DNA, the CDR3 is TGTGCCAGCAGTTTGGGGCAGGGTCACACCGGGGAGCTGTTTTTT.

This chain connects TRBV12-3 or TRBV12-4 to TRBJ2-7, with 9 positions matching TRBD2. With 3 bases clipped from V and 2 bases from J, the junction kept 5 bases outside the gene matches. This CDR3 contains 15 residues. CDR3 in amino acids: CASSFSAGGPYEQYF. In nucleotides, the CDR3 is TGTGCCAGCAGTTTCTCAGCGGGAGGCCCCTACGAGCAGTACTTC.

V gene TRBV9 combines with J gene TRBJ2-7; 10 bases line up with TRBD1. Trimming took 4 bases from V and 0 from J; bases not matched to a gene: 19. Germline V gene sequence: CDR1 SGDLS, CDR2 YYNGEE. This CDR3 contains 20 residues. Here the CDR3 DNA reads TGTGCCAGCAGCTCCCCCGGGACAGGGGTTTCGGGAAGGTACTCCTACGAGCAGTACTTC. This gives the protein CASSSPGTGVSGRYSYEQYF. Using reference TRBV9 and TRBJ2-7 for the parts outside the CDR3, the full variable domain is DSGVTQTPKHLITATGQRVTLRCSPRSGDLSVYWYQQSLDQGLQFLIQYYNGEERAKGNILERFSAQQFPDLHSELNLSSLELGDSALYFCASSSPGTGVSGRYSYEQYFGPGTRLTVT.

The V and J genes are TRBV24-1 and TRBJ2-5; 13 nucleotides agree with TRBD2. The germline V gene has CDR1 KGHDR and CDR2 SFDVKD. This CDR3 comprises 17 residues. V was pared by 2 bases and J by 0 bases, with 2 bases of the junction left unmatched. CDR3 region: CATSDSGLAGNQETQYF. The CDR3 region has the DNA TGTGCCACCAGTGATTCGGGACTAGCGGGGAACCAAGAGACCCAGTACTTC.

CDR3 loop: CASALRGQGAYSNQPQHF. CDR3 bases: TGTGCCAGCGCTCTAAGGGGGCAGGGGGCTTATAGCAATCAGCCCCAGCATTTT. V usage is TRBV6-2 or TRBV6-3 and J usage is TRBJ1-5; TRBD1 matches at 8 bases. This CDR3 region has 18 residues. V lost 8 bases and J lost 0; bases outside the gene matches: 15. Germline assignment: CDR1 MNHEY and CDR2 SVGEGT.

The table lists this clonotype with a count of one. This rearrangement joins TRBV12-3 or TRBV12-4 to TRBJ2-5; D ambiguous. V was shortened by 5 bases and J by 5 bases, with 9 bases between the two germline ends. The CDR3 loop spans 12 amino acids. The CDR3 bases are TGTGCCAGCAGTCTAAATGGTGAGACCCAGTACTTC. It specifies CASSLNGETQYF.

The rearrangement links TRBV3-1 to TRBJ1-1, with D possibly matching TRBD1 (5 bases). V shed 1 base and J shed 11 bases, with 14 bases lying between them. The CDR3 runs to 13 residues. Looked up from germline, CDR1 is LGHDT and CDR2 is YNNKEL (reference sequence). CDR3 coding DNA: TGTGCCAGCAGCCAAGTGGAAGGGACCGAGGCTTTCTTT. This sequence encodes CASSQVEGTEAFF.

The chain is built from TRBV12-3 or TRBV12-4 and TRBJ1-2, with D hard to call. The CDR3 spans 14 residues. V lost 5 bases, J lost 6 bases, and 16 bases lay in between. CDR3 in amino acids: CASSPTGSPHGYTF. DNA for the CDR3: TGTGCCAGCAGTCCAACCGGGAGTCCCCATGGCTACACCTTC.

The rearrangement joins TRBV12-3 or TRBV12-4 to TRBJ1-6; D unclear. The CDR3 is 14 amino acids. The V end lost 3 bases, the J end lost 5 bases, and 8 bases lay between the germline ends. In DNA, the CDR3 is TGTGCCAGCAGTTTCGGGCAAAATAATTCACCCCTCCACTTT. Its translation: CASSFGQNNSPLHF.

The V and J genes are TRBV7-3 and TRBJ2-1; 13 bases are a match to TRBD2. The CDR3 loop spans 13 amino acids. From germline, CDR1 is SGHTA and CDR2 FQGTGA. V lost 6 bases and J lost 8; bases outside the gene matches: 1. In DNA form, the CDR3 reads TGTGCCAGCAGACTAGCGGGAGGGTATGAGCAGTTCTTC. This sequence encodes CASRLAGGYEQFF.

This clonotype appeared once. The chain recombines TRBV5-1 with TRBJ1-4; no firm D call. CDR3 length: 13 amino acids. The germline V and J ends were trimmed by 1 base and 7 bases, with 8 bases remaining between them. Germline CDR1 is SGHRS and CDR2 is YFSETQ. The CDR3 DNA reads TGCGCCAGCAGCTTGTACACCCCTGAAAAACTGTTTTTT. It is translated as CASSLYTPEKLFF.

This chain connects TRBV3-1 to TRBJ2-3; the D gene is possibly TRBD2 (6 bases). Trimming shortened V by 1 base and J by 1 base, and 9 bases separated the two germline ends. This CDR3 spans 15 amino acids. CDR1 and CDR2 (germline): LGHDT, YNNKEL (reference sequence). CDR3 in DNA: TGTGCCAGCAGCCAAGTCACTAGCCGCACAGATACGCAGTATTTT. Encoded protein: CASSQVTSRTDTQYF.

This clonotype was counted once. This chain links TRBV3-1 with TRBJ2-1; 8 positions agree with TRBD1. The CDR3 spans 17 residues. Germline loops: CDR1 LGHDT, CDR2 YNNKEL (reference sequence). V was clipped by 1 base and J by 8 bases; unmatched bases: 13. CDR3 coding DNA: TGTGCCAGCAGCCAAGGAGGACAGGGTTTTTCGGGGCATGAGCAGTTCTTC. This encodes CASSQGGQGFSGHEQFF.

V usage is TRBV7-2 and J usage is TRBJ2-1, with D unclear. V dropped 7 bases and J dropped 0 bases, with 13 bases sitting between them. This CDR3 has 15 residues. Germline V lookup: CDR1 SGHTA, CDR2 FQGNSA. The CDR3: CASTIILSSYNEQFF. For the CDR3, the DNA is TGTGCCAGCACCATCATACTGAGCTCCTACAATGAGCAGTTCTTC.

J is TRBJ1-1 and V is TRBV5-1; D ambiguous. V lost 4 bases, J lost 0 bases, and 7 bases lay in between. The CDR3 runs 13 residues. CDR1 is SGHRS and CDR2 is YFSETQ in the germline V gene. The chain's CDR3 is CASSDRVNTEAFF. CDR3 nucleotide sequence: TGCGCCAGCAGCGATAGGGTGAACACTGAAGCTTTCTTT.

Written as DNA, the CDR3 is TGTGCCAGCAGTTACTCGATCTCTCGGCGATCAGATACGCAGTATTTT. It is translated as CASSYSISRRSDTQYF. The rearrangement joins TRBV6-5 to TRBJ2-3; D is uncertain. The CDR3 covers 16 residues. Trimming removed 0 bases at V and 4 bases at J, with 14 bases between. Germline assignment: CDR1 MNHEY and CDR2 SVGAGI.

This chain joins TRBV5-1 and TRBJ2-6; TRBD1 matches 9 bases. The CDR3 runs to 19 residues. V was pared by 3 bases and J by 0 bases, with 10 bases of the junction left unmatched. CDR1 is SGHRS and CDR2 is YFSETQ in the germline V gene. In DNA, the CDR3 is TGCGCCAGCAGCTGGAATACAGGGGGCTTTAACTCTGGGGCCAACGTCCTGACTTTC. Its protein is CASSWNTGGFNSGANVLTF. Supplemented by reference TRBV5-1 and TRBJ2-6, the full variable domain reads KAGVTQTPRYLIKTRGQQVTLSCSPISGHRSVSWYQQTPGQGLQFLFEYFSETQRNKGNFPGRFSGRQFSNSRSEMNVSTLELGDSALYLCASSWNTGGFNSGANVLTFGAGSRLTVL.